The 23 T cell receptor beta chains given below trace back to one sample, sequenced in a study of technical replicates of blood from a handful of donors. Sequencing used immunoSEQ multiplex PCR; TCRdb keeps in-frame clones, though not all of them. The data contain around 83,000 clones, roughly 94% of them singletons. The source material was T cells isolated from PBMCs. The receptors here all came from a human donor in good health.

CDR3 protein: CASSQGGLAGVYTYNEQFF. The CDR3 nucleotides are TGTGCCAGCAGCCAAGGCGGACTAGCGGGGGTTTATACTTACAATGAGCAGTTCTTC. The V and J genes are TRBV14 and TRBJ2-1, with 13 bases fitting TRBD2. Germline CDR1 SGHDN, CDR2 FVKESK. The trim removed 1 base at V and 4 bases at J, leaving 10 bases unmatched. CDR3 length equals 19 residues. Drawing the rest from reference TRBV14 and TRBJ2-1, the complete variable domain is EAGVTQFPSHSVIEKGQTVTLRCDPISGHDNLYWYRRVMGKEIKFLLHFVKESKQDESGMPNNRFLAERTGGTYSTLKVQPAELEDSGVYFCASSQGGLAGVYTYNEQFFGPGTRLTVL.

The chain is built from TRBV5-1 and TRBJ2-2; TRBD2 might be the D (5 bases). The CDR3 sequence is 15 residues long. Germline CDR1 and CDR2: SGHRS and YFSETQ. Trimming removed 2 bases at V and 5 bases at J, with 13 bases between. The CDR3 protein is CASSFEGRRTGELFF. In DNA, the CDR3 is TGCGCCAGCAGCTTCGAGGGAAGAAGGACCGGGGAGCTGTTTTTT.

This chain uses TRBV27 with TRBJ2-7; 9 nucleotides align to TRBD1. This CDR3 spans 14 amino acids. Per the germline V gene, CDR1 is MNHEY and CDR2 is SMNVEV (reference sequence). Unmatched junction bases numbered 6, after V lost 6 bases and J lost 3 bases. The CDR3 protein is CASSNGQGSYEQYF. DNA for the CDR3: TGTGCCAGCAGCAATGGACAGGGGAGCTACGAGCAGTACTTC.

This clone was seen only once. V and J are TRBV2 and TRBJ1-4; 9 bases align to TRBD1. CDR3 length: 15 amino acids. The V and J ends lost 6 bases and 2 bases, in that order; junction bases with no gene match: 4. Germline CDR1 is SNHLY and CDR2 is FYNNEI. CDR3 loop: CASRKDRGTNEKLFF. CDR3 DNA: TGTGCCAGCAGGAAGGACAGGGGCACTAATGAAAAACTGTTTTTT.

The CDR3 loop reads CSVEMGGSSYEQYF. The DNA for the CDR3 is TGCAGCGTTGAAATGGGGGGAAGCTCCTACGAGCAGTACTTC. The rearrangement joins TRBV29-1 to TRBJ2-7, with D perhaps matching TRBD2 (6 bases). The length of the CDR3 is 14 residues. Per the germline V gene, CDR1 is SQVTM and CDR2 is ANQGSEA. With 2 bases removed from V and 0 bases from J, the gap between germline ends came to 11 bases.

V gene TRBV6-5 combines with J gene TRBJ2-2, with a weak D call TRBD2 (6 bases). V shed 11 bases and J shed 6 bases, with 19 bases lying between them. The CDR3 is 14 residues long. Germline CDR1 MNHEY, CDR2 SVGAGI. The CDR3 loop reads CAGRRLVGAGELFF. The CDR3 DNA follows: TGTGCCGGACGAAGACTAGTAGGGGCCGGGGAGCTGTTTTTT.

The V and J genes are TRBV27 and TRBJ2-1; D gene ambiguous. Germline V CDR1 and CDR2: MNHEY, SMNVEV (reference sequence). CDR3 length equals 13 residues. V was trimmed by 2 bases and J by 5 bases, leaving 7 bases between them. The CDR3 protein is CASSLAGNNEQFF. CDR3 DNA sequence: TGTGCCAGCAGTTTAGCTGGCAACAATGAGCAGTTCTTC.

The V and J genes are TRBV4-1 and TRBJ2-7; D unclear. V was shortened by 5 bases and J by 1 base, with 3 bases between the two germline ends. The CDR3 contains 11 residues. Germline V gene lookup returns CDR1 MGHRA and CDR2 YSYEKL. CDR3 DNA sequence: TGCGCCAGCAGCTATTCCTACGAGCAGTACTTC. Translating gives CASSYSYEQYF.

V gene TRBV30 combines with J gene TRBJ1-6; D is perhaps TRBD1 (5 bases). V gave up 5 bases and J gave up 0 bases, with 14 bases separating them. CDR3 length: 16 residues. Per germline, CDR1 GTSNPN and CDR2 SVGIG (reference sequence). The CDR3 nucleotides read TGTGCCTGGGCGGGACGTAGGGGCTCCTATAATTCACCCCTCCACTTT. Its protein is CAWAGRRGSYNSPLHF.

This CDR3 is CASSQGDEQYF. The DNA of the CDR3 is TGTGCCAGCTCACAGGGGGACGAGCAGTACTTC. The rearrangement uses TRBV18 and TRBJ2-7, with D possibly matching TRBD1 (6 bases). The V end was cut by 4 bases, the J end by 5 bases, with 6 bases between. The germline V gene has CDR1 KGHSH and CDR2 LQKENI. This CDR3 contains 11 residues.

In DNA, the CDR3 is TGTGCCAGCAGTTCGGACGACTATAGCAATCAGCCCCAGCATTTT. Translated: CASSSDDYSNQPQHF. V usage is TRBV7-9 and J usage is TRBJ1-5; D not resolved. The CDR3 contains 15 residues. Germline values: CDR1 SEHNR, CDR2 FQNEAQ (reference sequence). With 6 bases removed from V and 0 bases from J, the gap between germline ends came to 12 bases. Combining the CDR3 with reference TRBV7-9 and TRBJ1-5 gives the whole variable domain DTGVSQNPRHKITKRGQNVTFRCDPISEHNRLYWYRQTLGQGPEFLTYFQNEAQLEKSRLLSDRFSAERPKGSFSTLEIQRTEQGDSAMYLCASSSDDYSNQPQHFGDGTRLSIL.

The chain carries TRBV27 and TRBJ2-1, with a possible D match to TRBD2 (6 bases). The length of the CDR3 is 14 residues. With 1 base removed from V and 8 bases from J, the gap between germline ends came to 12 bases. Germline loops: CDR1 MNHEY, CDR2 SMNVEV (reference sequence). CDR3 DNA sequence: TGTGCCAGCAGTTTATGGGGGAGGAGGTATGAGCAGTTCTTC. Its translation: CASSLWGRRYEQFF.

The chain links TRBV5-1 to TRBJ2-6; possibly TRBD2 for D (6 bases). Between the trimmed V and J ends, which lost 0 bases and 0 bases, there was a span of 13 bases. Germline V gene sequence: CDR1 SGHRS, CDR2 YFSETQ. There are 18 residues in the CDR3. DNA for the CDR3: TGCGCCAGCAGCTTGGGGAGGGGCTTGACCTCTGGGGCCAACGTCCTGACTTTC. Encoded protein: CASSLGRGLTSGANVLTF.

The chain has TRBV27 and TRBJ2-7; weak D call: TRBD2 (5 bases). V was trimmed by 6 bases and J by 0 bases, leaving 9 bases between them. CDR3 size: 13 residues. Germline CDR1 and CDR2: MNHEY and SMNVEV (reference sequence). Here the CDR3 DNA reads TGTGCCAGCAGGCCTAGCTACTCCTACGAGCAGTACTTC. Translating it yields CASRPSYSYEQYF.

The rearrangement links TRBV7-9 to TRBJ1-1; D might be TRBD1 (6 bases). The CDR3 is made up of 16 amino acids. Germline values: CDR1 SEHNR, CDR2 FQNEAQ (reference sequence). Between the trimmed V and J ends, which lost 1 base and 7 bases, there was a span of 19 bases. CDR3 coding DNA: TGTGCCAGCAGCTTAGGAGGGGGGGCGCCTGGCCTTGAAGCTTTCTTT. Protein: CASSLGGGAPGLEAFF.

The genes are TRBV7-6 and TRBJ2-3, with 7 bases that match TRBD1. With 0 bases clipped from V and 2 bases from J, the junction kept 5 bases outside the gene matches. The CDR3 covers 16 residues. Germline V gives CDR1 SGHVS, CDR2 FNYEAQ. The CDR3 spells CASSLAGGRVTDTQYF. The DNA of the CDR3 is TGTGCCAGCAGCTTAGCAGGGGGCAGGGTCACAGATACGCAGTATTTT.

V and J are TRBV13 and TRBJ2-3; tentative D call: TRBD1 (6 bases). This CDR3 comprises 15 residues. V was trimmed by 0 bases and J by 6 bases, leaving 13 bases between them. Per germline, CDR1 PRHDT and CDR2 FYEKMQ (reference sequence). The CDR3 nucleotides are TGTGCCAGCAGCTTAGGGGGGGCTGGAAGTGATACGCAGTATTTT. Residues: CASSLGGAGSDTQYF.

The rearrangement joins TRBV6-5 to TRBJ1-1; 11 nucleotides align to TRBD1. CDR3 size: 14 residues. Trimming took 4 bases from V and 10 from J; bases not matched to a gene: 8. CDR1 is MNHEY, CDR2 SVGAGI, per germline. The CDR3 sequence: CASSSHSDRGRAFF. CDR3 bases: TGTGCCAGCAGTTCACACTCGGACAGGGGGCGAGCTTTCTTT.

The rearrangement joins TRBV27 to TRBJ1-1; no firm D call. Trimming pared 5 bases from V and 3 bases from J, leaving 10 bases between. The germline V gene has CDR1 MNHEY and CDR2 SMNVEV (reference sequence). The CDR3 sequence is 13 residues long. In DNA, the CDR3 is TGTGCCAGCAGTATGGGGAGGGACACTGAAGCTTTCTTT. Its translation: CASSMGRDTEAFF.

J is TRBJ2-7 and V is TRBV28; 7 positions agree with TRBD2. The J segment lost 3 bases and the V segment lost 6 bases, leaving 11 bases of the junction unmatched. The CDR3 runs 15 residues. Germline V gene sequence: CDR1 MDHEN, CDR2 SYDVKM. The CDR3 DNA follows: TGTGCCAGCAGGGACCGGGGGGTGTTGAACTACGAGCAGTACTTC. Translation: CASRDRGVLNYEQYF.

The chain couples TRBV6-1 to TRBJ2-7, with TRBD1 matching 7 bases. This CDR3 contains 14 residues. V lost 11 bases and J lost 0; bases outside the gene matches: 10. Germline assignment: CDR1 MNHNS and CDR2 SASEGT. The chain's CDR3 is CAHSATGSSYEQYF. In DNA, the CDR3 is TGTGCCCACTCCGCGACAGGGAGCTCCTACGAGCAGTACTTC.

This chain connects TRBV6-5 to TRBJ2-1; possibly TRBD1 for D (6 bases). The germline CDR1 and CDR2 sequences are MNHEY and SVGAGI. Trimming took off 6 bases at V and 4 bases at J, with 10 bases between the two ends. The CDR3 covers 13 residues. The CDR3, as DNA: TGTGCCAGCAGGATAACAGGGTACAATGAGCAGTTCTTC. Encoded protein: CASRITGYNEQFF.

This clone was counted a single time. CDR3 region: CASSIKRGFLVREQFF. For the CDR3, the DNA is TGTGCCAGTAGTATAAAGAGGGGGTTTTTGGTTCGTGAGCAGTTCTTC. The chain recombines TRBV19 with TRBJ2-1; TRBD1 might be the D (6 bases). The CDR3 runs to 16 residues. V lost 2 bases and J 9 bases, leaving 20 bases between the germline ends. Germline values: CDR1 LNHDA, CDR2 SQIVND (reference sequence).